These 23 T cell receptor beta chains share one sample of origin, sequenced in a study of T-cell memory formation after mild COVID-19. TCRdb fed the 5' RACE reads into MiXCR, producing one record per CDR3 protein. The table includes about 390,000 distinct CDR3 sequences, approximately 15% detected once. Input material: PBMCs or a T cell subset sorted from them (not recorded which). The receptors stem from a man aged 18 to 35 who had mild COVID-19 (a few samples of this study predate the infection). Cell type and time point are not known.

In its sample, this clonotype was seen a few times. The rearrangement joins TRBV18 to TRBJ2-5; D perhaps matches TRBD2 (6 bases). V gave up 3 bases and J gave up 2 bases, with 16 bases separating them. The CDR3 covers 16 residues. The V gene's germline CDR1 is KGHSH and CDR2 LQKENI. CDR3: CASSPGGMRWQETQYF. In DNA, the CDR3 is TGTGCCAGCTCACCCGGCGGGATGAGGTGGCAAGAGACCCAGTACTTC.

This clonotype appeared a few times. The J gene is TRBJ2-7, the V gene TRBV5-6; no firm D call. V was pared by 2 bases and J by 3 bases, with 3 bases between. This CDR3 comprises 11 residues. Germline CDR1 SGHDT, CDR2 YYEEEE. DNA for the CDR3: TGTGCCAGCAGCTTTCGCTACGAGCAGTACTTC. Its translation: CASSFRYEQYF. The full variable domain, its missing parts supplied by reference TRBV5-6 and TRBJ2-7, is DAGVTQSPTHLIKTRGQQVTLRCSPKSGHDTVSWYQQALGQGPQFIFQYYEEEERQRGNFPDRFSGHQFPNYSSELNVNALLLGDSALYLCASSFRYEQYFGPGTRLTVT.

V and J are TRBV7-2 and TRBJ1-5; D not resolved. Deletions cut 2 bases from V and 7 bases from J, with 6 bases between. Germline lookup yields CDR1 SGHTA and CDR2 FQGNSA. This CDR3 contains 12 residues. This chain's CDR3 is CASSLYFQPQHF. CDR3 nucleotides: TGTGCCAGCAGCTTATACTTCCAGCCCCAGCATTTT.

This CDR3 is CSARIAERIDGYTF. CDR3 bases: TGCAGTGCTAGGATTGCGGAAAGGATCGATGGCTACACCTTC. V usage is TRBV20-1 and J usage is TRBJ1-2; D is ambiguous. V lost 3 bases and J lost 6, with 17 bases in between. The CDR3 contains 14 residues. Germline-derived CDR1 and CDR2 are DFQATT and SNEGSKA (reference sequence).

The V gene is TRBV7-2, the J gene TRBJ2-3, with D maybe TRBD1 (5 bases). The CDR3 covers 15 residues. Trimming pared 3 bases from V and 2 bases from J, leaving 12 bases between. Germline lookup yields CDR1 SGHTA and CDR2 FQGNSA. CDR3 sequence: CASSFWGSDTDTQYF. The CDR3 DNA sequence: TGTGCCAGCAGCTTCTGGGGCAGCGACACAGATACGCAGTATTTT.

This rearrangement joins TRBV12-3 or TRBV12-4 to TRBJ1-1; D remains unclear. The V end was cut by 3 bases, the J end by 7 bases, with 9 bases between. CDR3 length: 12 amino acids. The CDR3 coding sequence is TGTGCCAGCAGTTTCATGAATTATGAAGCTTTCTTT. This encodes CASSFMNYEAFF.

This chain joins TRBV18 and TRBJ2-7; maybe TRBD1 (6 bases). Trimming stripped 6 bases from V and 1 base from J, with 10 bases between. In germline, CDR1 is KGHSH, CDR2 LQKENI. The length of the CDR3 is 13 residues. Here the CDR3 DNA reads TGTGCCAGCTCCATCGGACAGTCCTACGAGCAGTACGTC. Translated, it gives CASSIGQSYEQYV.

J is TRBJ2-4 and V is TRBV6-5; perhaps TRBD1 as D (5 bases). The CDR3 runs to 13 residues. V lost 7 bases to trimming and J lost 0 bases, with 7 bases between them. Germline CDR1 MNHEY, CDR2 SVGAGI. DNA of the CDR3: TGTGCCAGCAAGGGGTTAGCCAAAAACATTCAGTACTTC. The encoded protein is CASKGLAKNIQYF.

The chain recombines TRBV7-9 with TRBJ1-6, with TRBD1 matching over 7 bases. The germline V gene encodes CDR1 SEHNR and CDR2 FQNEAQ (reference sequence). The V segment lost 1 base and the J segment 8 bases; nucleotides outside the gene matches: 5. The CDR3 sequence is 15 residues long. The CDR3 nucleotides are TGTGCCAGCAGCTTAGAGGGGACAGAGTATTCACCCCTCCACTTT. Protein sequence: CASSLEGTEYSPLHF.

This clonotype has just a few counts. The rearrangement links TRBV12-3 or TRBV12-4 to TRBJ1-2; weak D call: TRBD1 (6 bases). The CDR3 has 13 amino acids. The V gene lost 6 bases and the J gene lost 8 bases, with 16 bases spanning the gap. This chain's CDR3 is CASSSQGVGGYTF. The DNA of the CDR3 is TGTGCCAGCAGCTCACAGGGAGTGGGAGGCTACACCTTC.

The V gene is TRBV19, the J gene TRBJ2-7, with unresolved D. There are 11 residues in the CDR3. Looked up from germline, CDR1 is LNHDA and CDR2 is SQIVND (reference sequence). With 4 bases removed from V and 8 bases from J, the gap between germline ends came to 9 bases. CDR3 amino acids: CASSKPPKQYF. The CDR3 DNA sequence: TGTGCCAGTAGTAAACCCCCAAAGCAGTACTTC. Together with reference TRBV19 and TRBJ2-7, the CDR3 gives the full variable domain: DGGITQSPKYLFRKEGQNVTLSCEQNLNHDAMYWYRQDPGQGLRLIYYSQIVNDFQKGDIAEGYSVSREKKESFPLTVTSAQKNPTAFYLCASSKPPKQYFGPGTRLTVT.

This clonotype was seen a handful of times. The V and J genes are TRBV11-2 and TRBJ2-7, with D possibly being TRBD1 (5 bases). CDR3 length: 12 amino acids. The ends were cut back, 5 bases at V and 2 bases at J, with 7 bases in the middle. The V gene's germline CDR1 is SGHAT and CDR2 FQNNGV. This CDR3 is CASSETAYEQYF. The DNA for the CDR3 is TGTGCCAGCAGCGAGACAGCCTACGAGCAGTACTTC.

This chain joins TRBV5-4 and TRBJ2-5, with D tentatively TRBD2 (5 bases). This CDR3 spans 15 amino acids. Germline CDR1 is SGHNT and CDR2 is YYREEE (reference sequence). V dropped 4 bases and J dropped 0 bases, with 13 bases sitting between them. CDR3 sequence (DNA): TGTGCCAGCAGCCGAGACTCGGGGTACCAAGAGACCCAGTACTTC. Translating it yields CASSRDSGYQETQYF.

The chain combines TRBV6-2 or TRBV6-3 with TRBJ2-2, with D possibly being TRBD1 (5 bases). The V end was cut by 5 bases, the J end by 5 bases, with 9 bases between. CDR1 MNHEY and CDR2 SVGEGT come from the germline V gene. CDR3 length equals 13 residues. CDR3 protein: CASSGRVTGELFF. CDR3 bases: TGTGCCAGCAGTGGCAGGGTGACCGGGGAGCTGTTTTTT.

This clonotype has a handful of counts. This chain uses TRBV12-3 or TRBV12-4 with TRBJ2-3; TRBD1 or TRBD2 may be the D gene (6 bases each). CDR3 length: 13 amino acids. Trimming removed 1 base at V and 7 bases at J, with 9 bases between. The CDR3 coding sequence is TGTGCCAGCAGTTTAGGGGGGGCGAATACGCAGTATTTT. It yields the protein CASSLGGANTQYF.

The chain carries TRBV12-5 and TRBJ2-1; possibly TRBD2 for D (5 bases). The CDR3 extends over 13 amino acids. The germline V gene has CDR1 LGHNT and CDR2 FRNRAP. V gave up 4 bases and J gave up 6 bases, with 10 bases separating them. The CDR3 coding sequence is TGTGCTAGTGGTTCCAAGGCGGGCAATGAGCAGTTCTTC. Translating it yields CASGSKAGNEQFF.

The CDR3 DNA reads TGTGCCAGCAGCTTGTACGAGGGATTCTATGGCTACACCTTC. It yields the protein CASSLYEGFYGYTF. V is TRBV7-3 and J is TRBJ1-2, with D unclear. The V gene lost 3 bases and the J gene lost 4 bases, with 12 bases spanning the gap. The CDR3 has 14 residues. Looked up from germline, CDR1 is SGHTA and CDR2 is FQGTGA.

There are many counts of this clonotype. This rearrangement joins TRBV5-1 to TRBJ2-5; D gene uncertain. Germline V gene data show CDR1 as SGHRS and CDR2 as YFSETQ. This CDR3 has 13 amino acids. Trimming stripped 3 bases from V and 2 bases from J, with 8 bases between. DNA for the CDR3: TGCGCCAGCAGCTCTGGATCTCAAGAGACCCAGTACTTC. Translation gives CASSSGSQETQYF.

The chain links TRBV25-1 to TRBJ2-3; no clear D gene. CDR1 is MGHDK and CDR2 is SYGVNS in the germline V gene. Trimming took off 2 bases at V and 4 bases at J, with 13 bases between the two ends. The CDR3 loop spans 15 amino acids. The CDR3 DNA sequence: TGTGCCAGCAGTGAAGACCAGACGGGCGCAGATACGCAGTATTTT. It codes for CASSEDQTGADTQYF.

This clonotype was found a few times. This chain joins TRBV9 and TRBJ2-5, with D tentatively TRBD1 or TRBD2 (6 bases each). The V end was cut by 4 bases, the J end by 4 bases, with 20 bases between. The CDR3 runs to 16 residues. Per the germline V gene, CDR1 is SGDLS and CDR2 is YYNGEE. CDR3 DNA: TGTGCCAGCAGCACTCGGGGGCTAGCGAGCGGAGAGACCCAGTACTTC. This codes for CASSTRGLASGETQYF.

The J gene is TRBJ2-2, the V gene TRBV7-3; D gene unclear. Germline V gene data show CDR1 as SGHTA and CDR2 as FQGTGA. This CDR3 contains 14 residues. The germline V and J ends were trimmed by 1 base and 2 bases, with 5 bases remaining between them. The CDR3 DNA reads TGTGCCAGCAGCTTAATCTCAAACACCGGGGAGCTGTTTTTT. Protein product: CASSLISNTGELFF.

This clonotype was seen only a few times. V usage is TRBV4-2 and J usage is TRBJ2-5; 7 nucleotides match TRBD1. CDR3 size: 17 residues. The germline V gene encodes CDR1 LGHNA and CDR2 YNFKEQ. The trim removed 4 bases at V and 4 bases at J, leaving 15 bases unmatched. The CDR3 region has the DNA TGTGCCAGCAGCCTCACCAGGGGGAGAGGGTCGGGAGAGACCCAGTACTTC. Protein sequence: CASSLTRGRGSGETQYF.

This clonotype was counted only a few times. The chain recombines TRBV7-8 with TRBJ1-2; no firm D call. The germline V and J ends were trimmed by 5 bases and 7 bases, with 17 bases remaining between them. The CDR3 loop spans 14 amino acids. Germline CDR1 and CDR2: SGHVS and FQNEAQ. The CDR3 spells CASSQAMAGIGYTF. The CDR3 DNA reads TGTGCCAGCAGCCAAGCTATGGCCGGAATTGGCTACACCTTC.